A selection of T cell receptor beta chains follows, all from one sample in a study of early T cells in non-severe SARS-CoV-2 infection. One entry per CDR3 protein results from TCRdb running MiXCR on the 5' RACE reads. The sample includes just over 80,000 distinct CDR3 sequences, approximately 15% of them seen just once. Sequenced sample: whole blood. Receptors originate from an adult who was a healthcare worker with PCR-confirmed SARS-CoV-2 infection or an uninfected control (not recorded which). CDR3s include the opening cysteine and the closing phenylalanine or tryptophan. Fields, in order: V gene, clone size, D gene, J gene, CDR3 DNA, CDR3 protein. D genes are given only for firm matches. Clone size, where shown, is once, few, many, or a class for clones that have expanded.

>TRBV9|once|-|TRBJ2-5
TGTGCCAGCAGCGTAGAGGAGAGACCCCAAGAGACCCAGTACTTC
CASSVEERPQETQYF
>TRBV29-1|-|TRBD1|TRBJ2-7
TGCAGCGTTGAACAGGGGGCCGACGAGCAGTACTTC
CSVEQGADEQYF
>TRBV5-1|-|-|TRBJ2-7
TGCGCCAGCAGCTTGGCAGGTACGAACTACGAGCAGTACTTC
CASSLAGTNYEQYF
>TRBV19|-|-|TRBJ2-5
TGTGCCAGTAGTATTCAGGACAGCCAAGAGACCCAGTACTTC
CASSIQDSQETQYF
>TRBV6-2/TRBV6-3|-|-|TRBJ2-3
TGTGCCAGCAGTTTAGAAGCGACGCAGTATTTT
CASSLEATQYF
>TRBV5-6|many|-|TRBJ1-2
TGTGCCAGCAGCCCCGGTGGGGCTGGCTACACCTTC
CASSPGGAGYTF
>TRBV20-1|many|TRBD2|TRBJ2-3
TGCAGTGCTATAGCGGGGGCTATAAGCACAGATACGCAGTATTTT
CSAIAGAISTDTQYF
>TRBV5-1|-|-|TRBJ2-7
TGCGCCAGCAGCTTTGACGGTTCCTACGAGCAGTACTTC
CASSFDGSYEQYF
>TRBV29-1|-|-|TRBJ2-5
TGCAGCGTTCCTTGGGGCGCTGGGACCCAGTACTTC
CSVPWGAGTQYF
>TRBV6-6|few|TRBD1|TRBJ2-2
TGTGCCAGCAGGGCCCCGGGACAGGGCTATACCGGGGAGCTGTTTTTT
CASRAPGQGYTGELFF
>TRBV7-8|-|TRBD1|TRBJ2-5
TGTGCCAGCAGTCGACAGGGGGCGGGTAGAGAGACCCAGTACTTC
CASSRQGAGRETQYF
>TRBV7-9|few|-|TRBJ1-4
TGTGCCAGCAGCGACCGGTTCGGCACAGCCGATAATGAAAAACTGTTTTTT
CASSDRFGTADNEKLFF
>TRBV5-1|few|-|TRBJ2-3
TGCGCCAGCAGCTGGGGGGGCCGGGGCACAGATACGCAGTATTTT
CASSWGGRGTDTQYF
>TRBV7-2|-|TRBD1|TRBJ1-1
TGTGCCAGCAGCAGGATTACAGGGGGCACTGAAGCTTTCTTT
CASSRITGGTEAFF
>TRBV29-1|many|-|TRBJ2-3
TGCAGCGTTGAGATATACGATACGCAGTATTTT
CSVEIYDTQYF
>TRBV12-3/TRBV12-4|many|TRBD1|TRBJ1-1
TGTGCCAGCAGCCTCCGGACAGGGCTTACTCGGGGGCACACTGAAGCTTTCTTT
CASSLRTGLTRGHTEAFF
>TRBV7-2|-|-|TRBJ2-1
TGTGCCAGCAGTCACCCCTCCAATGAGCAGTTCTTC
CASSHPSNEQFF
>TRBV5-6|many|-|TRBJ1-6
TGTGCCAGCAGCCCGGGGAGATCACCCCTCCACTTT
CASSPGRSPLHF
>TRBV6-2/TRBV6-3|few|-|TRBJ1-1
TGTGCCAGCAGTTTGTCGTCAGAGAACACTGAAGCTTTCTTT
CASSLSSENTEAFF
>TRBV19|-|-|TRBJ1-1
TGTGCCAGTATCCAACGGCCAGGGGAGAACACTGAAGCTTTCTTT
CASIQRPGENTEAFF
>TRBV7-2|-|TRBD2|TRBJ2-1
TGTGCCAGCAGCTCCCGACTAGCGGGGAACAATGAGCAGTTCTTC
CASSSRLAGNNEQFF
>TRBV7-6|few|-|TRBJ1-3
TGTGCCAGCAGCTTAAATCCGATCCCAACCTCTGGAAACACCATATATTTT
CASSLNPIPTSGNTIYF
>TRBV6-5|few|TRBD1|TRBJ2-7
TGTGCCAGCAGCCCTGGACAGGGCGGGTTCTACGAGCAGTACTTC
CASSPGQGGFYEQYF
>TRBV11-2|many|-|TRBJ2-2
TGTGCCAGCAGCTTATTCGTCGGGGAGCTGTTTTTT
CASSLFVGELFF
>TRBV5-1|many|TRBD2|TRBJ2-2
TGCGCCAGCAGCTTGGGACTAGCGGCAAGCACCGGGGAGCTGTTTTTT
CASSLGLAASTGELFF
>TRBV27|many|-|TRBJ2-7
TGTGCCAGCAGTTTGGGGCACCACGACGAGCAGTACTTC
CASSLGHHDEQYF
>TRBV5-4|many|-|TRBJ1-6
TGTGCCAGCAGCTTCTCCTCACACTCTTCACCCCTCCACTTT
CASSFSSHSSPLHF
>TRBV6-5|many|-|TRBJ1-6
TGTGCCAGCAGCCCTCCGGGATCGTATAATTCACCCCTCCACTTT
CASSPPGSYNSPLHF
>TRBV18|many|-|TRBJ1-2
TGTGCCAGCTCACCCTGGGGCACCAACTATGGCTACACCTTC
CASSPWGTNYGYTF
>TRBV9|many|TRBD1|TRBJ1-3
TGTGCCAGCAGCCCGGGACAGTACTCTGGAAACACCATATATTTT
CASSPGQYSGNTIYF
>TRBV6-1|few|-|TRBJ2-3
TGTGCCAGCAGTGTCTACACAGATACGCAGTATTTT
CASSVYTDTQYF
>TRBV19|many|TRBD1|TRBJ2-6
TGTGCCAGTAGTGACAGGGGTGGGGCCAACGTCCTGACTTTC
CASSDRGGANVLTF
>TRBV11-2|few|-|TRBJ2-5
TGTGCCAGCAGCTTAACGGAGACCCAGTACTTC
CASSLTETQYF
>TRBV29-1|few|TRBD1|TRBJ2-7
TGCAGCGTTGAGATGCGGACAGGGTCCTACGAGCAGTACTTC
CSVEMRTGSYEQYF
>TRBV29-1|-|-|TRBJ1-2
TGCAGCGCCACCGAGCTGGAATATGGCTACACCTTC
CSATELEYGYTF
>TRBV11-2|many|-|TRBJ1-5
TGTGCCAGCAGTCCGAGTCCCCAGGAGCCCCAGCATTTT
CASSPSPQEPQHF
>TRBV10-3|few|-|TRBJ1-2
TGTGCCATCAGTGGAGGCAGCCTCTCTTATGTCGGCTACACCTTC
CAISGGSLSYVGYTF
>TRBV27|-|TRBD2|TRBJ2-1
TGTGCCAGCAGTTTGACTAGCCCGAACAATGAGCAGTTCTTC
CASSLTSPNNEQFF
>TRBV11-3|-|-|TRBJ2-3
TGTGCCAGCAGCGAGATGAGCACAGATACGCAGTATTTT
CASSEMSTDTQYF
>TRBV7-7|few|TRBD2|TRBJ2-1
TGTGCTTGCAGCTTAGCAGCGGGGGGGTACAATGAGCAGTTCTTC
CACSLAAGGYNEQFF
>TRBV7-2|-|TRBD1|TRBJ1-5
TGTGCCAGCAGCTTAGTGGGACAGGATCAGCCCCAGCATTTT
CASSLVGQDQPQHF
>TRBV5-1|few|TRBD1|TRBJ2-3
TGCGCCAGCAGCCTCCGACAGGGTGCAAATACGCAGTATTTT
CASSLRQGANTQYF